The 16 T cell receptor beta chains listed next were all sequenced from one sample in a study of blood T cell repertoires in COVID-19. TCRdb keeps only in-frame clones here, not all; method: immunoSEQ multiplex PCR. The sample lists 380,000 or so clones; around nine tenths were seen once. Sequences were obtained from PBMCs or T cells enriched from blood (not recorded which). All receptors come from a woman aged 30 to 39 with acute COVID-19.

The chain uses TRBV24-1 and TRBJ1-2; TRBD1 matches 8 bases. This CDR3 spans 16 amino acids. The ends lost 4 bases at V and 5 bases at J; junction bases unmatched: 11. Germline assignment: CDR1 KGHDR and CDR2 SFDVKD. CDR3 protein: CATSDPKDRVGYGYTF. In DNA, the CDR3 is TGTGCCACCAGTGACCCGAAGGACAGGGTTGGGTATGGCTACACCTTC.

This rearrangement joins TRBV3-1 (or the pseudogene TRBV3-2) to TRBJ2-2; no clear D gene. Germline loops: CDR1 LGHDT, CDR2 YNNKEL (reference sequence). Trimming cost V 5 bases and J 0 bases, with 10 bases left between them. The CDR3 runs to 15 residues. The CDR3 DNA sequence: TGTGCCAGCAGCTACAGACGGACGAACACCGGGGAGCTGTTTTTT. As protein: CASSYRRTNTGELFF.

A single count supports this clone. This sequence joins TRBV28 and TRBJ2-7; 10 bases match TRBD1. V dropped 6 bases and J dropped 8; count of bases not matched to a gene: 7. Per the germline V gene, CDR1 is MDHEN and CDR2 is SYDVKM. The CDR3 length is 13 residues. The CDR3 reads CASSPGQGVKQYF. The CDR3 nucleotides read TGTGCCAGCAGCCCTGGACAGGGGGTCAAGCAGTACTTC.

This clone was seen a few times. This chain joins TRBV5-1 and TRBJ2-7; 9 bases fit TRBD1. The germline V gene has CDR1 SGHRS and CDR2 YFSETQ. The junction had 3 bases not matched to a gene; V was cut back by 0 bases and J by 2 bases. This CDR3 has 15 amino acids. CDR3 DNA sequence: TGCGCCAGCAGCTTGGAGGGACAGGGTGCCTACGAGCAGTACTTC. Its translation: CASSLEGQGAYEQYF.

This chain uses TRBV15 with TRBJ2-2, with TRBD1 matching over 11 bases. The CDR3 is 17 residues long. Trimming cost V 5 bases and J 7 bases; bases outside gene matches: 12. Germline CDR1 reads LNHNV; CDR2 reads YYDKDF (reference sequence). CDR3 protein: CATSGKGDRGYHGELFF. The DNA for the CDR3 is TGTGCCACCAGCGGAAAGGGGGACAGGGGGTACCACGGGGAGCTGTTTTTT.

V usage is TRBV2 and J usage is TRBJ1-1; tentatively, D is TRBD1 (6 bases). V was shortened by 5 bases and J by 0 bases, with 16 bases between the two germline ends. CDR1 is SNHLY and CDR2 is FYNNEI in the germline V gene. This CDR3 spans 16 amino acids. This CDR3 is CASSFDRSLLNTEAFF. In nucleotides, the CDR3 is TGTGCCAGCAGTTTTGACAGGAGCCTATTGAACACTGAAGCTTTCTTT.

The chain uses TRBV2 and TRBJ1-4; D call uncertain. Germline V gives CDR1 SNHLY, CDR2 FYNNEI. This CDR3 has 13 amino acids. The CDR3 bases are TGTGCTTCCCTCAGAGGAGGGAATGAAAAACTGTTTTTT. Amino acids: CASLRGGNEKLFF.

V is TRBV18 and J is TRBJ2-1; 8 bases match TRBD1. The CDR3 has 15 residues. The junction had 10 bases not matched to a gene; V was cut back by 5 bases and J by 7 bases. Germline CDR1 KGHSH, CDR2 LQKENI. CDR3 sequence: CASSADRGRVNEQFF. The DNA of the CDR3 is TGTGCCAGCTCAGCTGACAGGGGAAGGGTTAATGAGCAGTTCTTC.

The CDR3 sequence is CASSLDGGTDTQYF. CDR3 sequence (DNA): TGTGCCAGCAGCTTAGACGGGGGCACAGATACGCAGTATTTT. The V gene is TRBV11-3, the J gene TRBJ2-3, with D perhaps TRBD2 (5 bases). Between the trimmed V and J ends, which lost 0 bases and 1 base, there was a span of 5 bases. CDR3 length: 14 amino acids. Germline V gene sequence: CDR1 SGHNT, CDR2 YENEEA. Using reference TRBV11-3 and TRBJ2-3 for the parts outside the CDR3, the full variable domain is EAGVVQSPRYKIIEKKQPVAFWCNPISGHNTLYWYLQNLGQGPELLIRYENEEAVDDSQLPKDRFSAERLKGVDSTLKIQPAELGDSAVYLCASSLDGGTDTQYFGPGTRLTVL.

This clone was observed once. The V call is TRBV5-1, the J call TRBJ2-1, with D tentatively TRBD2 (6 bases). Looked up from germline, CDR1 is SGHRS and CDR2 is YFSETQ. The CDR3 length is 14 residues. V was clipped by 0 bases and J by 9 bases, with 13 bases between them. The CDR3 protein is CASSLVNSGSEQFF. Here the CDR3 DNA reads TGCGCCAGCAGCTTGGTGAATAGCGGTAGTGAGCAGTTCTTC.

J is TRBJ1-6 and V is TRBV6-1, with a weak D call TRBD1 (5 bases). CDR1 and CDR2 (germline): MNHNS, SASEGT. This CDR3 contains 17 residues. V lost 2 bases, J lost 10 bases, and 21 bases lay in between. CDR3 in DNA: TGTGCCAGCAGTGAATATCGGGGGGGAGCCCTTACCTCACCCCTCCACTTT. Residues: CASSEYRGGALTSPLHF.

The V and J genes are TRBV12-5 and TRBJ2-3, with TRBD2 as a possible D gene (5 bases). This CDR3 has 14 amino acids. Trimming stripped 1 base from V and 0 bases from J, with 5 bases between. In germline, CDR1 is LGHNT, CDR2 FRNRAP. CDR3 amino acids: CASGLGTSTDTQYF. Written as DNA, the CDR3 is TGTGCTAGTGGTTTGGGGACTAGCACAGATACGCAGTATTTT.

This clone has at least ten counts. The CDR3 region is CASSLGGASDTQYF. The CDR3 bases are TGTGCCAGCAGCCTCGGGGGGGCCTCAGATACGCAGTATTTT. V usage is TRBV14 and J usage is TRBJ2-3; 8 bases fit TRBD2. Germline CDR1 and CDR2: SGHDN and FVKESK. V lost 4 bases to trimming and J lost 4 bases; unmatched junction nucleotides: 4. CDR3 length: 14 amino acids. The full variable domain, rest sourced from reference TRBV14 and TRBJ2-3, is EAGVTQFPSHSVIEKGQTVTLRCDPISGHDNLYWYRRVMGKEIKFLLHFVKESKQDESGMPNNRFLAERTGGTYSTLKVQPAELEDSGVYFCASSLGGASDTQYFGPGTRLTVL.

This chain joins TRBV7-2 and TRBJ2-7, with a tentative D call TRBD2 (7 bases). The germline V gene has CDR1 SGHTA and CDR2 FQGNSA. The CDR3 contains 15 residues. The ends were cut back, 5 bases at V and 3 bases at J, with 17 bases in the middle. CDR3: CASSQGGGSVYEQYF. The CDR3 DNA sequence: TGTGCCAGCAGCCAAGGGGGGGGGAGCGTCTACGAGCAGTACTTC.

The V gene is TRBV19, the J gene TRBJ2-4; 11 bases map to TRBD2. Germline CDR1 LNHDA, CDR2 SQIVND (reference sequence). CDR3 length equals 14 residues. The J segment lost 8 bases and the V segment lost 8 bases, leaving 8 bases of the junction unmatched. CDR3 sequence (DNA): TGTGCCAGTGCCGTTAGCGGGGGGGCCTACATTCAGTACTTC. This gives the protein CASAVSGGAYIQYF.

V is TRBV10-2 and J is TRBJ2-1; TRBD1 matches at 11 bases. CDR1 and CDR2 (germline): WSHSY, SAAADI. There are 16 residues in the CDR3. The V segment lost 0 bases and the J segment 5 bases; nucleotides outside the gene matches: 3. This CDR3 reads CASSESGTGGNNEQFF. DNA for the CDR3: TGCGCCAGCAGTGAGTCCGGGACAGGGGGTAACAATGAGCAGTTCTTC.